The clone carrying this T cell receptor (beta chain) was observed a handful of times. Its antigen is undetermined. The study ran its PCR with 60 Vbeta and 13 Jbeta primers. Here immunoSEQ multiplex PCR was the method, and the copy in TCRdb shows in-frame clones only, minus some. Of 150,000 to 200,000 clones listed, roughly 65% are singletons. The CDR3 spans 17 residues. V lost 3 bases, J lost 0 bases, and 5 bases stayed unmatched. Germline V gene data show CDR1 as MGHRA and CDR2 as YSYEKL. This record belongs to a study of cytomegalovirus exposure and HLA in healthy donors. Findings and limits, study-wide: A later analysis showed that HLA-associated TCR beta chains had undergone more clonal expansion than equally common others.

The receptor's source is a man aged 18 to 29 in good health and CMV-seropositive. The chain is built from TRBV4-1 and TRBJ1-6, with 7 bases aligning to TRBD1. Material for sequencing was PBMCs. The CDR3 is CASSQLTGSSYNSPLHF. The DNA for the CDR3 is TGCGCCAGCAGCCAGTTGACAGGGAGCTCCTATAATTCACCCCTCCACTTT.